There are many counts of the clone carrying this TCR beta chain. Antigen unknown. This record comes from a study of identical twins. Study outcomes and limitations: Invariant MAIT and iNKT cells could partly confound zero-insertion analyses. Among beta out-of-frame sequences, excess sharing between twins appeared weaker. Insertion counts were lower in abundant cord blood beta clonotypes, a trend that memory repertoires did not show.

Healthy Caucasian individuals made up all the donors. TCRdb redid the calling of the 5' RACE reads with MiXCR, one entry per CDR3 protein. The sample contains approximately 670,000 distinct CDR3 sequences, around 5.7% of which appear only once. The receptor was derived from a man younger than 35 in good health. The sequenced sample consisted of naive T cells sorted from blood.

CDR3 sequence (DNA): TGTGCCAGCAGCATCCCAGTTGAGGATGAGCAGTTCTTC. Residues: CASSIPVEDEQFF. This chain links TRBV7-2 with TRBJ2-1; no firm D call. V shed 5 bases and J shed 8 bases, with 13 bases lying between them. The CDR3 contains 13 residues. Germline V gives CDR1 SGHTA, CDR2 FQGNSA.